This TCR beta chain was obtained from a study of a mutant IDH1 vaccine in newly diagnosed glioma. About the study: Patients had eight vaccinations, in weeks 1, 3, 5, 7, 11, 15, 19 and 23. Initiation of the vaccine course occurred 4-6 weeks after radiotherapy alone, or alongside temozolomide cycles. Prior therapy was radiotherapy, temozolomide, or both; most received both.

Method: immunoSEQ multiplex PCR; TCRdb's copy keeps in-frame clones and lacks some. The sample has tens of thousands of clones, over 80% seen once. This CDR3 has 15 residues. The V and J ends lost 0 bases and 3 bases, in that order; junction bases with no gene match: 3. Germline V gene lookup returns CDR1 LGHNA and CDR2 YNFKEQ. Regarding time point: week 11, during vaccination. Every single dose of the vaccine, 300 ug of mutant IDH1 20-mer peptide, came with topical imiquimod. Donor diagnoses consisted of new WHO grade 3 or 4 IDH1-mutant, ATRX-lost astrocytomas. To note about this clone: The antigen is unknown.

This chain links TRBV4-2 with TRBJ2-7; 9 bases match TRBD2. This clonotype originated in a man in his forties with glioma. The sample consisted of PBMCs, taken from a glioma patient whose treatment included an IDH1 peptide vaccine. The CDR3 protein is CASSQDLAGIYEQYF. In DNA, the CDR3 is TGTGCCAGCAGCCAAGATCTAGCGGGAATCTACGAGCAGTACTTC.